This TCR beta chain was captured in a study of read filtering for tumor transcriptome and immune sequencing. Study overall: Transcriptome libraries were built from DNase-treated RNA.

From roughly 390 ng of RNA, a library with molecular barcoded alpha/delta and beta/gamma adaptors was made. Using its own MiXCR run on the reads, TCRdb lists one record per CDR3 protein. The data contain about 58,000 distinct CDR3 sequences, approximately 13% of them singletons. This clonotype was seen ten or more times. The antigen is not known. J was trimmed by 0 bases and V by 9 bases; bases with no gene match: 2. Per germline, CDR1 MNHEY and CDR2 SMNVEV (reference sequence). This CDR3 has 14 amino acids. Regarding the study as a whole: IR-seq and RNA-seq agreed better without single-read clonotypes. In IR-seq, single-read clonotypes were around four fifths of clonotypes but approximately 3.5% of reads.

The specimen was a population of CD138-negative cells sorted from bone marrow. The chain employs TRBV27 and TRBJ1-4, with 9 bases aligning to TRBD1. The clonotype originates from a donor over 35 with multiple myeloma. This chain's CDR3 is CARGQGPTNEKLFF. The CDR3 nucleotides are TGTGCCAGGGGACAGGGACCAACTAATGAAAAACTGTTTTTT.